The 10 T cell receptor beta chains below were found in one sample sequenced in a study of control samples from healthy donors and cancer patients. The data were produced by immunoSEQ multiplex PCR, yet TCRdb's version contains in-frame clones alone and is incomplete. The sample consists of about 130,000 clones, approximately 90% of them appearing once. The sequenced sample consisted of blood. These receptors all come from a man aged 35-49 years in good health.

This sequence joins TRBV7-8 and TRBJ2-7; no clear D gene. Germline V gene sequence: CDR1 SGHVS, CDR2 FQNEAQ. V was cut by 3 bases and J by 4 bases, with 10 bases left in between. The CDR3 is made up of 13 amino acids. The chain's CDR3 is CASSFFNPYEQYF. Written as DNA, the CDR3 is TGTGCCAGCAGCTTTTTTAACCCTTACGAGCAGTACTTC.

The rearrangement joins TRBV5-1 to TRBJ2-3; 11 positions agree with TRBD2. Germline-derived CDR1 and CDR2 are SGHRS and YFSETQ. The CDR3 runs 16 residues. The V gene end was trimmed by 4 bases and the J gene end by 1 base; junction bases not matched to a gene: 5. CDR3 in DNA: TGCGCCAGCAGCCCGGGACTAGCGGTTCGCACAGATACGCAGTATTTT. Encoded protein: CASSPGLAVRTDTQYF.

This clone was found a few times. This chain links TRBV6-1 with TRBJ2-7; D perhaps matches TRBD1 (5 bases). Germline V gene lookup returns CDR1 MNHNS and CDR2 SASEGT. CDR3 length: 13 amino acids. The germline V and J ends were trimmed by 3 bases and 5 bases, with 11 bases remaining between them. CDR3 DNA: TGTGCCAGCAGTGACAGGGTACTCAACGAGCAGTACTTC. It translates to CASSDRVLNEQYF.

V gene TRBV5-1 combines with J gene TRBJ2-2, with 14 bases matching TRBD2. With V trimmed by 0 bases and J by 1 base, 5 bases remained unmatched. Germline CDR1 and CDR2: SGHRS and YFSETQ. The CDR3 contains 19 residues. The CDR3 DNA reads TGCGCCAGCAGCTTGGTCCCGGGACTAGCGGGAGAGAACACCGGGGAGCTGTTTTTT. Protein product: CASSLVPGLAGENTGELFF.

This CDR3 is CASRFNLAGELFF. The CDR3 nucleotides are TGTGCCAGCAGATTTAATCTCGCCGGGGAGCTGTTTTTT. V gene TRBV28 combines with J gene TRBJ2-2, with D hard to call. V lost 6 bases and J 6 bases, leaving 11 bases between the germline ends. The V gene's germline CDR1 is MDHEN and CDR2 SYDVKM. There are 13 residues in the CDR3.

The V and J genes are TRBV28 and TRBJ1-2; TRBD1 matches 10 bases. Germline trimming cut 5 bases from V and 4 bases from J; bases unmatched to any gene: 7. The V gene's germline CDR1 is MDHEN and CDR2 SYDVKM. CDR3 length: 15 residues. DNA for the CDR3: TGTGCCAGCAGTCGAACCGGGACAGGGGCCTATGGCTACACCTTC. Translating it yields CASSRTGTGAYGYTF.

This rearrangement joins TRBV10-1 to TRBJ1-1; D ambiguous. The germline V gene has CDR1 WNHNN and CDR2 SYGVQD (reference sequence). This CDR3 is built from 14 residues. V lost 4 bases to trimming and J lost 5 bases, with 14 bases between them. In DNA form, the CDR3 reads TGCGCCAGCAGTGGTACTCAAGCGGGGACTGAAGCTTTCTTT. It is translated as CASSGTQAGTEAFF.

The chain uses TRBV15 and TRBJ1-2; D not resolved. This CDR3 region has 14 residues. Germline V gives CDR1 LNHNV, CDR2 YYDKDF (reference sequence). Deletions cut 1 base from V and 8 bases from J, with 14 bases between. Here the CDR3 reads CATSRVLGIEGYTF. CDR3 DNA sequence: TGTGCCACCAGCAGAGTTTTGGGTATTGAAGGCTACACCTTC.

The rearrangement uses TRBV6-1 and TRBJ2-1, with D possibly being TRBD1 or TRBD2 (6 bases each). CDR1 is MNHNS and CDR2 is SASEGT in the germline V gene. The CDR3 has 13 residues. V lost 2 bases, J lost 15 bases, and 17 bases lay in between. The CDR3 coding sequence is TGTGCCAGCAGTGAATTATCGGGGGCAAGGCCGTTCTTC. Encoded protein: CASSELSGARPFF.

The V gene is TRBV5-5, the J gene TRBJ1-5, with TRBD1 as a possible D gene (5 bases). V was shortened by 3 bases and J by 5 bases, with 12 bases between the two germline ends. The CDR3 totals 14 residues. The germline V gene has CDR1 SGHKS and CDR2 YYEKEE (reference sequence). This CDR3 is CASSSVGDHQPQHF. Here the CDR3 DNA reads TGTGCCAGCAGCTCAGTAGGGGATCATCAGCCCCAGCATTTT. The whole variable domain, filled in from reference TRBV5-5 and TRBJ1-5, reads DAGVTQSPTHLIKTRGQQVTLRCSPISGHKSVSWYQQVLGQGPQFIFQYYEKEERGRGNFPDRFSARQFPNYSSELNVNALLLGDSALYLCASSSVGDHQPQHFGDGTRLSIL.